Given below is one TCR beta chain in context. Using immunoSEQ multiplex PCR, the repertoire was profiled, and TCRdb retains in-frame clones only, with some absent. The data contain roughly 200,000 clones, 80% to 95% of them seen just once; the ten biggest clones take up about 1.5%. The sample belongs to a study of control samples from healthy donors and cancer patients. The clonotype was recovered from a man in his late teens or twenties in good health. Sequencing was performed on blood.

CDR3 sequence (DNA): TGTGCCAGCAGCCAAGGAGGCGATGGGGGAGAGCAGTACTTC. Amino acids: CASSQGGDGGEQYF. This chain links TRBV3-1 (or the pseudogene TRBV3-2) with TRBJ2-7; perhaps D is TRBD1 or TRBD2 (5 bases each). Germline V CDR1 and CDR2: LGHDT, YNNKEL (reference sequence). V was cut by 1 base and J by 7 bases, with 14 bases left in between. This CDR3 spans 14 amino acids.